This T cell receptor beta chain was identified in a study of monozygotic twins with inflammatory bowel disease. Study findings and constraints: Among patients, repertoires may have gained variability from differing immunosuppressive treatments. Any single strong signal or clonotype tied to IBD lacked support.

Notes on this clonotype: Antigen: not known.

cDNA for each sample came from eight separate reactions. TCRdb re-analyzed the 5' RACE reads; it lists each CDR3 protein once, without DNA. The sample includes about 350,000 distinct CDR3 sequences. This CDR3 is 13 amino acids long. Germline V CDR1 and CDR2: KGHSH, LQKENI. Researchers isolated total RNA from whole blood without sorting T cells. Sequencing was performed on blood. The clonotype comes from a human donor with ulcerative colitis or Crohn's disease, or a healthy co-twin of an affected twin (not recorded which). V gene TRBV18 combines with J gene TRBJ1-1. CDR3 region: CASSPDMNTEAFF.